The 24 T cell receptor beta chains below come from one sample, sequenced in a study of blood T cell repertoires in COVID-19. The table came from immunoSEQ multiplex PCR; TCRdb's copy has only in-frame clones and leaves some out. The sample holds about 440,000 clones, 70% to 90% seen once. Material: PBMCs or T cells enriched from blood (not recorded which). Receptors were obtained from a young woman with acute COVID-19.

This chain uses TRBV4-1 with TRBJ1-2; 7 bases agree with TRBD1. The CDR3 loop spans 15 amino acids. The V gene end was trimmed by 4 bases and the J gene end by 4 bases; junction bases not matched to a gene: 9. Germline-derived CDR1 and CDR2 are MGHRA and YSYEKL. CDR3 bases: TGCGCCAGCAGCCTTTTCAACACAGGGGTCTATGGCTACACCTTC. It is translated as CASSLFNTGVYGYTF.

This clone was seen only a few times. This sequence joins TRBV11-2 and TRBJ2-7, with a tentative D call TRBD1 (5 bases). Per germline, CDR1 SGHAT and CDR2 FQNNGV. The CDR3 consists of 12 residues. The ends were cut back, 7 bases at V and 3 bases at J, with 10 bases in the middle. CDR3 region: CASNLDSYEQYF. CDR3 DNA: TGTGCCAGCAACCTTGACAGCTACGAGCAGTACTTC.

V gene TRBV7-2 combines with J gene TRBJ1-1, with 7 bases lining up with TRBD1. In germline, CDR1 is SGHTA, CDR2 FQGNSA. The CDR3 is made up of 13 amino acids. The V and J ends lost 4 bases and 6 bases, in that order; junction bases with no gene match: 5. The CDR3 coding sequence is TGTGCCAGCAGCTGGGGACAGATCCCTGAAGCTTTCTTT. Amino acids: CASSWGQIPEAFF.

J is TRBJ2-3 and V is TRBV29-1, with D unresolved. The CDR3 covers 12 residues. Germline V gene data show CDR1 as SQVTM and CDR2 as ANQGSEA. Trimming stripped 2 bases from V and 2 bases from J, with 5 bases between. CDR3 in amino acids: CSVELSTDTQYF. Written as DNA, the CDR3 is TGCAGCGTTGAACTCTCCACAGATACGCAGTATTTT.

The gene calls are TRBV28 and TRBJ1-1; 8 bases are a match to TRBD1. V lost 5 bases to trimming and J lost 0 bases; unmatched junction nucleotides: 5. CDR1 and CDR2 from the germline V gene are MDHEN and SYDVKM. The CDR3 has 15 amino acids. The CDR3 sequence: CASSRQGLLNTEAFF. The CDR3 nucleotides read TGTGCCAGCAGTCGACAGGGGCTCTTGAACACTGAAGCTTTCTTT.

This clone was detected once. The J gene is TRBJ1-1, the V gene TRBV18, with TRBD1 matching over 10 bases. Germline CDR1 KGHSH, CDR2 LQKENI. This CDR3 region has 16 residues. The ends lost 1 base at V and 1 base at J; junction bases unmatched: 3. For the CDR3, the DNA is TGTGCCAGCTCACCACGGGACAGGGGATCGAACACTGAAGCTTTCTTT. It yields the protein CASSPRDRGSNTEAFF.

The chain joins TRBV5-4 to TRBJ2-7; TRBD1 aligns across 7 bases. Germline V gene sequence: CDR1 SGHNT, CDR2 YYREEE (reference sequence). The CDR3 has 14 amino acids. The V gene end was trimmed by 3 bases and the J gene end by 3 bases; junction bases not matched to a gene: 6. The CDR3 DNA reads as TGTGCCAGCAGCTCCGACAGGGCTCGCTACGAGCAGTACTTC. Protein product: CASSSDRARYEQYF.

This clone appeared a few times. The chain joins TRBV4-2 to TRBJ2-2; D not certain. CDR3 length: 16 residues. Germline V gene sequence: CDR1 LGHNA, CDR2 YNFKEQ. V was trimmed by 3 bases and J by 1 base, leaving 12 bases between them. CDR3 sequence (DNA): TGTGCCAGCAGCCACCGCAATGACATGAACACCGGGGAGCTGTTTTTT. Translating gives CASSHRNDMNTGELFF.

This chain uses TRBV27 with TRBJ2-1; 9 nucleotides line up with TRBD2. Germline-derived CDR1 and CDR2 are MNHEY and SMNVEV (reference sequence). Trimming at V came to 6 bases and at J to 0 bases, leaving 0 bases not matched to a gene. The CDR3 spans 14 residues. The CDR3 region is CASRGLASYNEQFF. As DNA, the CDR3 is TGTGCCAGCAGGGGACTAGCCTCCTACAATGAGCAGTTCTTC.

The chain is built from TRBV5-5 and TRBJ2-1; TRBD1 might be the D (7 bases). The CDR3 is made up of 15 amino acids. Germline lookup yields CDR1 SGHKS and CDR2 YYEKEE (reference sequence). Trimming removed 0 bases at V and 5 bases at J, with 12 bases between. CDR3 in DNA: TGTGCCAGCAGCTTGGAACAGGGGAGGAACAATGAGCAGTTCTTC. Translation gives CASSLEQGRNNEQFF.

The chain recombines TRBV7-2 with TRBJ1-2, with unresolved D. This CDR3 contains 11 residues. V lost 2 bases to trimming and J lost 8 bases, with 6 bases between them. Germline V gene data show CDR1 as SGHTA and CDR2 as FQGNSA. Here the CDR3 reads CASSLLNGYTF. CDR3 coding DNA: TGTGCCAGCAGCTTACTAAACGGCTACACCTTC.

This clone was recorded only once. This rearrangement joins TRBV5-5 to TRBJ2-1, with 10 bases identical to TRBD2. CDR1 and CDR2 (germline): SGHKS, YYEKEE (reference sequence). V shed 4 bases, J shed 3 bases, and the junction held 7 bases outside the gene matches. CDR3 length: 16 residues. In nucleotides, the CDR3 is TGTGCCAGCAGCCTCCTAGCGGGGGTCATCTACAATGAGCAGTTCTTC. Its protein product is CASSLLAGVIYNEQFF.

CDR3 in amino acids: CASQPRASGRTDDIQYF. The CDR3 DNA follows: TGTGCCAGCCAACCCCGAGCTAGCGGGAGGACGGATGACATTCAGTACTTC. The V and J genes are TRBV27 and TRBJ2-4; TRBD2 matches at 11 bases. Trimming at V came to 8 bases and at J to 8 bases, leaving 17 bases not matched to a gene. Looked up from germline, CDR1 is MNHEY and CDR2 is SMNVEV (reference sequence). The CDR3 covers 17 residues.

The chain combines TRBV30 with TRBJ2-7; possible D gene TRBD2, 7 bases. V was clipped by 8 bases and J by 3 bases, with 23 bases between them. The CDR3 spans 15 residues. Germline V gene sequence: CDR1 GTSNPN, CDR2 SVGIG (reference sequence). The CDR3 nucleotides are TGTGCCGGTTCCGCGTCGGGGGGCCCGAACTACGAGCAGTACTTC. Its translation: CAGSASGGPNYEQYF.

The chain has TRBV30 and TRBJ1-2; perhaps TRBD1 as D (5 bases). Trimming cost V 8 bases and J 8 bases, with 21 bases left between them. The CDR3 extends over 13 amino acids. Germline CDR1 and CDR2: GTSNPN and SVGIG (reference sequence). This CDR3 reads CARADSPPWGYTF. The CDR3 region has the DNA TGTGCCCGAGCAGACAGCCCCCCATGGGGCTACACCTTC.

This clone was picked up one time. The V call is TRBV18, the J call TRBJ2-1; TRBD2 agrees at 8 bases. Germline V gene sequence: CDR1 KGHSH, CDR2 LQKENI. The CDR3 has 17 amino acids. The J segment lost 6 bases and the V segment lost 0 bases, leaving 10 bases of the junction unmatched. The CDR3 sequence: CASSPPVRGGKINEQFF. The CDR3 DNA sequence: TGTGCCAGCTCACCACCGGTACGGGGGGGAAAGATCAATGAGCAGTTCTTC.

This clone was detected only a few times. The V gene is TRBV18, the J gene TRBJ1-1, with D possibly matching TRBD1 (6 bases). Germline loops: CDR1 KGHSH, CDR2 LQKENI. The CDR3 covers 15 residues. The ends were cut back, 2 bases at V and 3 bases at J, with 13 bases in the middle. The CDR3 DNA reads TGTGCCAGCTCACCATCCTCAGGGGCCTACACTGAAGCTTTCTTT. It translates to CASSPSSGAYTEAFF.

The V gene is TRBV7-2, the J gene TRBJ1-5; TRBD1 might be the D (6 bases). The V end was cut by 6 bases, the J end by 6 bases, with 9 bases between. The CDR3 loop spans 12 amino acids. From germline, CDR1 is SGHTA and CDR2 FQGNSA. CDR3 DNA: TGTGCCAGCAGACTAGGGGGTCAGCCCCAGCATTTT. Translation gives CASRLGGQPQHF.

V and J are TRBV5-4 and TRBJ2-7, with 11 bases identical to TRBD2. From germline, CDR1 is SGHNT and CDR2 YYREEE (reference sequence). The CDR3 extends over 16 amino acids. Germline trimming cut 6 bases from V and 0 bases from J; bases unmatched to any gene: 8. The DNA for the CDR3 is TGTGCCAGCAAAACTAGCGGGGGTCAACTCTCCTACGAGCAGTACTTC. Amino acid sequence: CASKTSGGQLSYEQYF.

The rearrangement uses TRBV28 and TRBJ2-7; D is uncertain. Trimming took off 5 bases at V and 6 bases at J, with 8 bases between the two ends. CDR1 and CDR2 from the germline V gene are MDHEN and SYDVKM. The CDR3 is 11 amino acids. The CDR3, as DNA: TGTGCCAGCAGTCCCAGTATCGAGCAGTACTTC. Protein product: CASSPSIEQYF.

Remarks on this clone: Other nucleotide sequences from this sample produce the same CDR3. The genes are TRBV11-3 and TRBJ2-7, with D possibly TRBD2 on 6 matching bases. Germline CDR1 reads SGHNT; CDR2 reads YENEEA. This CDR3 has 12 amino acids. The germline V and J ends were trimmed by 1 base and 6 bases, with 7 bases remaining between them. The CDR3 sequence is CASSLVGGEQYF. CDR3 in DNA: TGTGCCAGCAGCTTAGTGGGGGGCGAGCAGTACTTC. Full variable domain (rest looked up from reference TRBV11-3 and TRBJ2-7): EAGVVQSPRYKIIEKKQPVAFWCNPISGHNTLYWYLQNLGQGPELLIRYENEEAVDDSQLPKDRFSAERLKGVDSTLKIQPAELGDSAVYLCASSLVGGEQYFGPGTRLTVT.

For the CDR3, the DNA is TGTGCCATCAGTGAAGGCGTGGACAGGGGTCAGCAGTACTTC. It is translated as CAISEGVDRGQQYF. The chain uses TRBV10-3 and TRBJ2-7; 9 bases line up with TRBD1. Per the germline V gene, CDR1 is ENHRY and CDR2 is SYGVKD. V trimming: 3 bases; J trimming: 8 bases; junction bases outside the gene matches: 8. CDR3 length: 14 amino acids.

V gene TRBV30 combines with J gene TRBJ1-3; TRBD1 is a possible D gene (6 bases). This CDR3 comprises 14 residues. Germline CDR1 and CDR2: GTSNPN and SVGIG (reference sequence). The V end was cut by 6 bases, the J end by 0 bases, with 12 bases between. CDR3 amino acids: CACRTGISGNTIYF. The CDR3 coding sequence is TGTGCCTGTCGAACAGGGATCTCTGGAAACACCATATATTTT. The full variable domain, with the rest looked up from reference TRBV30 and TRBJ1-3, is SQTIHQWPATLVQPVGSPLSLECTVEGTSNPNLYWYRQAAGRGLQLLFYSVGIGQISSEVPQNLSASRPQDRQFILSSKKLLLSDSGFYLCACRTGISGNTIYFGEGSWLTVV.

CDR3 protein: CASSITGNNQPQHF. CDR3 nucleotide sequence: TGTGCCAGTAGTATTACAGGCAACAATCAGCCCCAGCATTTT. V usage is TRBV19 and J usage is TRBJ1-5, with D possibly TRBD1 on 5 matching bases. CDR3 length equals 14 residues. With 3 bases removed from V and 3 bases from J, the gap between germline ends came to 9 bases. The germline CDR1 and CDR2 sequences are LNHDA and SQIVND (reference sequence).